One and the same sample provided the 5 T cell receptor beta chains below, sequenced in a study of OX40 agonist ivuxolimab in advanced cancers. The repertoire was sequenced with immunoSEQ multiplex PCR; TCRdb's copy has only in-frame clones and lacks some. The sample lists 70,000 to 95,000 clones, 70% to 90% seen once, with around 2.7% in the top ten. This specimen was CD4+ or CD8+ T cells sorted from blood, taken in a trial of the OX40 agonist ivuxolimab. These TCRs come from an adult with an advanced solid tumor such as melanoma, head and neck, liver or kidney cancer.

The chain couples TRBV9 to TRBJ1-5, with a possible D match to TRBD1 (5 bases). The V end lost 2 bases, the J end lost 0 bases, and 15 bases lay between the germline ends. This CDR3 region has 17 residues. Germline CDR1 reads SGDLS; CDR2 reads YYNGEE. DNA of the CDR3: TGTGCCAGCAGCGTGTCCGGCAGGGACTATAGCAATCAGCCCCAGCATTTT. This sequence encodes CASSVSGRDYSNQPQHF.

V usage is TRBV11-3 and J usage is TRBJ1-1; D might be TRBD1 (6 bases). Germline V gene lookup returns CDR1 SGHNT and CDR2 YENEEA. CDR3 length: 17 amino acids. The V end was cut by 2 bases, the J end by 1 base, with 17 bases between. Here the CDR3 DNA reads TGTGCCAGCAGCTTATCCCAAATGCGCAGGGGGAACACTGAAGCTTTCTTT. As protein: CASSLSQMRRGNTEAFF. Full variable domain (rest looked up from reference TRBV11-3 and TRBJ1-1): EAGVVQSPRYKIIEKKQPVAFWCNPISGHNTLYWYLQNLGQGPELLIRYENEEAVDDSQLPKDRFSAERLKGVDSTLKIQPAELGDSAVYLCASSLSQMRRGNTEAFFGQGTRLTVV.

The chain links TRBV7-6 to TRBJ2-7; D gene unclear. The CDR3 runs to 15 residues. The V and J ends lost 5 bases and 3 bases respectively, with 17 bases between them. Germline CDR1 is SGHVS and CDR2 is FNYEAQ. This CDR3 is CASSAIKGRLYEQYF. The CDR3 coding sequence is TGTGCCAGCAGCGCCATAAAGGGCAGACTCTACGAGCAGTACTTC.

This clone was counted between two and nine times. The chain carries TRBV30 and TRBJ1-1; D perhaps matches TRBD1 (5 bases). The germline CDR1 and CDR2 sequences are GTSNPN and SVGIG (reference sequence). V lost 4 bases to trimming and J lost 5 bases, with 8 bases between them. The CDR3 loop spans 11 amino acids. CDR3 sequence: CAWTGLTEAFF. CDR3 sequence (DNA): TGTGCCTGGACAGGGTTAACTGAAGCTTTCTTT.

J is TRBJ1-3 and V is TRBV19; no firm D call. From germline, CDR1 is LNHDA and CDR2 SQIVND (reference sequence). The V and J ends lost 7 bases and 0 bases respectively, with 16 bases between them. The CDR3 is made up of 16 amino acids. As DNA, the CDR3 is TGTGCCAGTATAAGGACTGCAAGATACTCTGGAAACACCATATATTTT. Its translation is CASIRTARYSGNTIYF.